This T cell receptor (beta chain) was sequenced for a study of T cell repertoires in cytomegalovirus infection (dated by TCRdb to about 2019). With regard to the full study: Because public TCR beta signatures pointed to carriage of CMV infection together with the matching HLA type, the HLA type of each donor mattered for the analysis.

The CDR3 numbers 17 residues from cysteine through phenylalanine. Of all the DNA, just the CDR3 is kept, 51 bases in frame from base 1. The germline V gene supplies CDR1 SGHTA and CDR2 FQGNSA. As to this clonotype: No antigen is known for it. This clone may be a read error of a much larger clone one base away.

Reads for this sample came from an Illumina HiSeq 1500. TCRdb reanalyzed the raw reads on its own, using fastp at Q25 for trimming and MiXCR for clone calling, and kept in-frame beta chains. Each entry merges the rows of one CDR3 protein and shows their most common DNA and genes. This sample holds fewer than 200,000 distinct CDR3 sequences; 13% to 15% were observed only once. Roughly 30% of the sample belongs to the ten largest clones. Overall study results and their limits: The ex vivo response was dominated by HLA-C-restricted CMV-specific TCR beta clonotypes, and the single most frequent clonotype in two of eight donors was supplied by these HLA-C-restricted clonotypes. In both this cohort and an independent approximately 350-donor cohort, the cumulative frequency of public TCR beta family members distinguished carriers of CMV infection plus the relevant HLA type.

The specimen sequenced was PBMCs. The chain is made from TRBV7-2 and TRBJ1-3; TRBD1 aligns with 8 central bases. This receptor was obtained from a human donor in good health (CMV status not recorded). Some clones in this sample may be carry-over from other donors' samples. DNA sequence: TGTGCCAGCAGCTCGGACAGGGTGGGGTCAGCTGGAAGCACCATATATTTT. This codes for CASSSDRVGSAGSTIYF.